This is a list of T cell receptor beta chains from one sample in a study of T cell repertoires in cytomegalovirus infection. TCRdb fed the reads into MiXCR, producing one record per CDR3 protein. The sample consists of roughly 730,000 distinct CDR3 sequences, roughly a third of them appearing once. Antigens for these TCRs are unknown. The source was cultured PBMCs, collected from culture after CMV antigen stimulation. These receptors were collected from a human donor in good health (CMV status not recorded). Some clones in this sample may be carry-over from other donors' samples. Each CDR3 is given with its conserved first and last residue. A D gene is named only where the DNA matches it firmly. A clone size is listed for some rows: how often the clone was seen (once, few, many), or a class if it is expanded.

D gene,clone size,V gene,J gene,CDR3 protein,CDR3 DNA
-,-,TRBV4-3,TRBJ2-3,CASSQEVRSTDTQYF,TGCGCCAGCAGCCAAGAGGTCAGGAGCACAGATACGCAGTATTTT
-,-,TRBV5-1,TRBJ1-1,CASSLSPSDEAFF,TGCGCCAGCAGCTTAAGTCCCTCGGATGAAGCTTTCTTT
-,few,TRBV7-8,TRBJ2-2,CASSLAGSRPWLFF,TGTGCCAGCAGCTTAGCGGGGTCGCGGCCCTGGCTGTTTTTT
-,-,TRBV12-3/TRBV12-4,TRBJ1-1,CASSLKSGTEAFF,TGTGCCAGCAGTTTGAAGTCGGGCACTGAAGCTTTCTTT
-,-,TRBV19,TRBJ2-3,CASSVGTSAKAQYF,TGTGCCAGTAGTGTCGGGACTTCAGCTAAGGCGCAGTATTTT
-,few,TRBV4-1,TRBJ1-6,CASSNLTPRLHF,TGCGCCAGCAGCAACCTCACACCCCGTCTCCACTTT
-,once,TRBV3-1,TRBJ2-1,CASSQLGGPVNEQFF,TGTGCCAGCAGCCAGTTGGGGGGGCCTGTCAATGAGCAGTTCTTC
-,many,TRBV7-9,TRBJ2-1,CASSPSTGNRQFF,TGTGCCAGCAGCCCCTCCACCGGGAATCGGCAGTTCTTC
-,-,TRBV20-1,TRBJ2-3,CSAPSVADTQYF,TGCAGTGCTCCGAGTGTTGCAGATACGCAGTATTTT
-,-,TRBV18,TRBJ2-6,CASSPTKGSGANVLTF,TGTGCCAGCTCACCTACTAAGGGGTCTGGGGCCAACGTCCTGACTTTC
-,-,TRBV19,TRBJ1-3,CASSILRSSGNTIYF,TGTGCCAGTAGTATATTACGCAGCTCTGGAAACACCATATATTTT
TRBD1,few,TRBV4-3,TRBJ1-6,CASSRDRGRDSPLHF,TGCGCCAGCAGCCGGGACAGGGGACGGGATTCACCCCTCCACTTT
-,-,TRBV2,TRBJ2-3,CASSPGLVRTDTQYF,TGTGCCAGCAGTCCCGGTTTGGTTCGCACAGATACGCAGTATTTT
TRBD2,-,TRBV20-1,TRBJ2-1,CSAGLAGTLYNEQFF,TGCAGTGCTGGACTAGCGGGGACCCTCTACAATGAGCAGTTCTTC
-,-,TRBV2,TRBJ1-5,CASIPIRGGQPQHF,TGTGCCAGCATTCCGATTAGGGGGGGTCAGCCCCAGCATTTT
-,-,TRBV18,TRBJ1-6,CASSPAGTKNSPLHF,TGTGCCAGCTCACCCGCCGGGACAAAGAATTCACCCCTCCACTTT
-,-,TRBV29-1,TRBJ2-2,CSVSRAQGRNTVELFF,TGCAGCGTTTCACGGGCCCAGGGGAGGAACACCGTGGAGCTGTTTTTT
-,-,TRBV3-1,TRBJ2-1,CASSQPQGGGHRFGQFF,TGTGCCAGCAGCCAACCCCAGGGCGGGGGCCACCGTTTCGGGCAGTTCTTC
-,-,TRBV7-2,TRBJ2-3,CASSQRVLTDTQYF,TGTGCCAGCTCACAGAGGGTGCTCACAGATACGCAGTATTTT
-,many,TRBV28,TRBJ2-5,CASSLVMGTRGDQETQYF,TGTGCCAGCAGTCTCGTTATGGGAACACGGGGAGACCAAGAGACCCAGTACTTC
-,once,TRBV9,TRBJ2-4,CASSIDPGLSPGDIQYF,TGTGCCAGCAGCATAGACCCGGGACTTTCCCCCGGGGACATTCAGTACTTC
TRBD2,few,TRBV7-9,TRBJ2-1,CATVTRAGSYNEQFF,TGTGCCACGGTCACCCGAGCGGGATCCTACAATGAGCAGTTCTTC
-,few,TRBV2,TRBJ2-1,CASDAGTYNEQFF,TGTGCCAGCGATGCCGGGACCTACAATGAGCAGTTCTTC
-,-,TRBV11-2,TRBJ1-2,CASSFPLTGSGYTF,TGTGCCAGCAGCTTTCCCTTGACCGGGAGTGGCTACACCTTC
-,-,TRBV7-2,TRBJ2-3,CASSRGGGGASYMQYF,TGTGCCAGCAGCCGCGGTGGGGGGGGGGCCAGTTATATGCAGTATTTT
TRBD2,few,TRBV20-1,TRBJ2-1,CSARDLTSGMYNEQFF,TGCAGTGCTAGAGATCTAACTAGCGGGATGTACAATGAGCAGTTCTTC
-,-,TRBV7-2,TRBJ1-5,CASSPRLYSNQPQHF,TGTGCCAGCAGCCCCAGACTTTATAGCAATCAGCCCCAGCATTTT
-,-,TRBV7-9,TRBJ1-2,CASTVGSGEGGYTF,TGTGCCAGCACCGTTGGTTCAGGGGAGGGTGGCTACACCTTC
TRBD2,-,TRBV15,TRBJ2-1,CATSRETPGLAGDSLLF,TGTGCCACCAGCAGAGAAACACCGGGACTAGCGGGGGATAGCCTCCTCTTC
-,-,TRBV6-2/TRBV6-3,TRBJ1-4,CAGKQKNEKLFF,TGTGCCGGAAAACAGAAGAATGAAAAACTGTTTTTT
-,-,TRBV7-9,TRBJ1-1,CASSHLPHKSGAFF,TGTGCCAGCAGCCATCTTCCGCACAAGTCGGGAGCTTTCTTT
-,-,TRBV7-2,TRBJ1-1,CASSFERGAWAFF,TGTGCCAGCAGCTTTGAAAGGGGGGCTTGGGCTTTCTTT
-,many,TRBV7-2,TRBJ2-5,CASSPWEVETQYF,TGTGCCAGCAGCCCTTGGGAAGTGGAGACCCAGTACTTC
TRBD1,few,TRBV20-1,TRBJ1-1,CSARDRGFEAFF,TGCAGTGCTAGAGACAGGGGGTTTGAAGCTTTCTTT
-,few,TRBV7-2,TRBJ2-7,CASSLVTSSRRHEQYF,TGTGCCAGCAGCTTAGTCACTAGTTCAAGGAGACACGAGCAGTACTTC
-,-,TRBV12-3/TRBV12-4,TRBJ1-2,CASSSLINYGYTF,TGTGCCAGCAGTTCTCTAATTAACTATGGCTACACCTTC
TRBD1,few,TRBV6-1,TRBJ1-2,CASSEDRSYGYTF,TGTGCCAGCAGTGAGGACAGGAGTTATGGCTACACCTTC
TRBD1,-,TRBV10-3,TRBJ1-4,CAINQDRGSEKLFF,TGTGCCATCAATCAGGACAGGGGTAGCGAAAAACTGTTTTTT
TRBD2,-,TRBV7-2,TRBJ2-3,CASSLTPGGVRAPDTQYF,TGTGCCAGCAGCTTAACCCCGGGAGGGGTACGGGCCCCGGATACGCAGTATTTT
TRBD2,-,TRBV28,TRBJ2-7,CASRRPSGSFEQYF,TGTGCCAGCAGAAGACCCAGCGGGAGTTTCGAGCAGTACTTC
-,few,TRBV2,TRBJ1-4,CASSRTLGATNEKLFF,TGTGCCAGCTCCCGGACCCTGGGGGCCACTAATGAAAAACTGTTTTTT
-,-,TRBV6-5,TRBJ2-3,CANSTAPSTDTQYF,TGTGCCAATTCGACAGCCCCTAGCACAGATACGCAGTATTTT
-,-,TRBV6-2/TRBV6-3,TRBJ1-5,CASSSGTLRGQPQHF,TGTGCCAGCAGTTCCGGGACTCTGAGGGGTCAGCCCCAGCATTTT
TRBD1,-,TRBV12-3/TRBV12-4,TRBJ2-7,CASSLDAGTVSSYEQYF,TGTGCCAGCAGTTTAGATGCCGGGACAGTGAGCTCCTACGAGCAGTACTTC
TRBD2,few,TRBV27,TRBJ2-7,CASSFSTSLKGGYEQYF,TGTGCCAGCAGTTTTTCGACTAGCCTTAAGGGAGGCTACGAGCAGTACTTC
-,-,TRBV28,TRBJ1-5,CASGEHQPQHF,TGTGCCAGCGGCGAACACCAGCCCCAGCATTTT
-,-,TRBV11-1,TRBJ2-7,CASSPAGGSNEQYF,TGTGCCAGCAGCCCAGCCGGGGGTTCCAACGAGCAGTACTTC
-,-,TRBV20-1,TRBJ1-4,CSARAQGDNEKLFF,TGCAGTGCTAGAGCACAGGGAGATAATGAAAAACTGTTTTTT
TRBD2,once,TRBV20-1,TRBJ2-3,CSARALGTSLGTDTQYF,TGCAGTGCTAGAGCCTTGGGGACTAGCTTGGGGACAGATACGCAGTATTTT
TRBD2,many,TRBV7-2,TRBJ2-1,CASSLTGLAGNEQFF,TGTGCCAGCAGCTTAACGGGACTAGCTGGTAATGAGCAGTTCTTC
-,-,TRBV6-8,TRBJ2-1,CASSYLPGDRDRREQFF,TGTGCCAGCAGTTACCTCCCGGGCGATAGGGACCGAAGGGAGCAGTTCTTC
-,-,TRBV12-3/TRBV12-4,TRBJ2-7,CATHLSSSYEQYF,TGTGCCACCCATCTCAGCAGCTCCTACGAGCAGTACTTC
-,few,TRBV7-9,TRBJ2-1,CASSYEFGGDAYNEQFF,TGTGCCAGCAGCTATGAATTCGGCGGAGACGCCTACAATGAGCAGTTCTTC
TRBD1,few,TRBV4-2,TRBJ2-7,CASSQADRGGYEQYF,TGTGCCAGCAGCCAAGCGGACAGGGGAGGCTACGAGCAGTACTTC
-,once,TRBV20-1,TRBJ2-5,CSTRGLPETQYF,TGCAGCACTAGAGGTCTTCCGGAGACCCAGTACTTC
TRBD2,-,TRBV7-3,TRBJ2-5,CASSSRPASGSSGETQYF,TGTGCCAGCAGCTCTAGGCCTGCTAGCGGGAGTTCCGGTGAGACCCAGTACTTC
-,few,TRBV11-2,TRBJ1-2,CASSLEPGNYGYTF,TGTGCCAGCAGCTTAGAGCCCGGTAACTATGGCTACACCTTC
-,-,TRBV9,TRBJ1-1,CASSVAGGGWTEAFF,TGTGCCAGCAGCGTAGCGGGGGGCGGATGGACTGAAGCTTTCTTT